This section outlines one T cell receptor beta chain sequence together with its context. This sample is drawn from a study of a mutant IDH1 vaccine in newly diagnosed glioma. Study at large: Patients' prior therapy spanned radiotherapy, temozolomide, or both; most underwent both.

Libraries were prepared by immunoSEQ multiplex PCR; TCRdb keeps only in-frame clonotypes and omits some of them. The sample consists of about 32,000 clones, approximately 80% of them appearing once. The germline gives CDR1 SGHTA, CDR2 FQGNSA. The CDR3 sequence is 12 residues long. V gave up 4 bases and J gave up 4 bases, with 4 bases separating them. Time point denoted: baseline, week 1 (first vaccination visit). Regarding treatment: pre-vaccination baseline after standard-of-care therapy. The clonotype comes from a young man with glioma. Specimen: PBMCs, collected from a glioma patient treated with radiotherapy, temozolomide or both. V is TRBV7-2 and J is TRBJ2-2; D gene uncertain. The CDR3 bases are TGTGCCAGCAGCTCCCTCACCGGGGAGCTGTTTTTT. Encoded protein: CASSSLTGELFF.